The 22 T cell receptor beta chains below all came from one sample that was sequenced in a study of vaccination and CD4 T cells after COVID-19. The Oncomine TCR Beta short-read assay sequenced DNA from cultured CD4+ T cells. TCRdb independently ran MiXCR on the PCR reads; one entry per CDR3 protein. The profile shows approximately 10,000 distinct CDR3 sequences, more than 65% of them singletons. Treatment of the sample: approximately 9-day PBMC culture with coronavirus spike peptide pools or control peptides (ViraFEST assay). Antigens for these TCRs are unknown. Material: CD4+ T cells from blood, cultured in vitro. The receptors here all came from a human donor who had recovered from COVID-19.

The CDR3 protein is CASRWGQGFGELFF. The CDR3 DNA reads TGTGCCAGCAGATGGGGACAGGGGTTCGGGGAGCTGTTTTTT. V usage is TRBV7-2 and J usage is TRBJ2-2, with 10 positions matching TRBD1. The CDR3 extends over 14 amino acids. The germline V gene has CDR1 SGHTA and CDR2 FQGNSA. The V gene end was trimmed by 6 bases and the J gene end by 7 bases; junction bases not matched to a gene: 5.

The chain couples TRBV4-1 to TRBJ1-2; D not certain. V lost 2 bases and J lost 4, with 8 bases in between. The germline V gene has CDR1 MGHRA and CDR2 YSYEKL. The CDR3 runs 13 residues. CDR3 nucleotide sequence: TGCGCCAGCAGCCAACAGGAGGGCTATGGCTACACCTTC. As protein: CASSQQEGYGYTF.

The chain uses TRBV7-2 and TRBJ2-7; 12 bases are shared with TRBD1. This CDR3 is 17 amino acids long. V dropped 5 bases and J dropped 8; count of bases not matched to a gene: 16. Germline lookup yields CDR1 SGHTA and CDR2 FQGNSA. The CDR3 reads CASSLKSGGDRGLKQYF. CDR3 nucleotides: TGTGCCAGCAGCCTAAAGTCCGGCGGGGACAGGGGGCTTAAGCAGTACTTC.

The chain has TRBV27 and TRBJ1-2; 7 bases align to TRBD1. This CDR3 is built from 13 residues. The V segment lost 6 bases and the J segment 3 bases; nucleotides outside the gene matches: 4. Germline CDR1 and CDR2: MNHEY and SMNVEV (reference sequence). CDR3 sequence (DNA): TGTGCCAGCAGCCGTGACAGGGACTATGGCTACACCTTC. It yields the protein CASSRDRDYGYTF.

The rearrangement uses TRBV27 and TRBJ1-2; D is uncertain. The CDR3 is 10 residues long. Trimming removed 3 bases from V and 8 bases from J, with 4 bases in between. Germline V gene sequence: CDR1 MNHEY, CDR2 SMNVEV (reference sequence). The CDR3 region has the DNA TGTGCCAGCAGTTTCCGCGGCTACACCTTC. Translation gives CASSFRGYTF.

This chain links TRBV6-5 with TRBJ1-5; 7 nucleotides agree with TRBD1. The germline gives CDR1 MNHEY, CDR2 SVGAGI. The CDR3 loop spans 16 amino acids. Trimming cost V 4 bases and J 0 bases; bases outside gene matches: 6. DNA of the CDR3: TGTGCCAGCAGTTCCCTGGGACAGCATAGCAATCAGCCCCAGCATTTT. Encoded protein: CASSSLGQHSNQPQHF.

The chain has TRBV20-1 and TRBJ1-5; no reliable D call. The CDR3 sequence is 12 residues long. CDR1 is DFQATT and CDR2 is SNEGSKA in the germline V gene (reference sequence). V gave up 3 bases and J gave up 3 bases, with 6 bases separating them. The CDR3 sequence is CSARASNQPQHF. CDR3 nucleotides: TGCAGTGCTAGGGCTTCCAATCAGCCCCAGCATTTT.

This sequence joins TRBV6-1 and TRBJ1-2; TRBD1 agrees at 9 bases. The CDR3 extends over 14 amino acids. Germline-derived CDR1 and CDR2 are MNHNS and SASEGT. V gave up 6 bases and J gave up 6 bases; unmatched junction bases: 8. The CDR3 spells CASRGTGRGNGYTF. Written as DNA, the CDR3 is TGTGCCAGCAGGGGGACAGGGCGAGGAAATGGCTACACCTTC.

The chain couples TRBV6-1 to TRBJ1-1, with D hard to call. The CDR3 runs to 14 residues. The germline V gene has CDR1 MNHNS and CDR2 SASEGT. Trimming took off 6 bases at V and 1 base at J, with 12 bases between the two ends. The DNA of the CDR3 is TGTGCCAGCAGCGCTTATACCCGGAACACTGAAGCTTTCTTT. This gives the protein CASSAYTRNTEAFF.

V gene TRBV20-1 combines with J gene TRBJ1-1; 8 bases match TRBD1. The CDR3 length is 13 residues. Trimming at V came to 5 bases and at J to 5 bases, leaving 7 bases not matched to a gene. Germline CDR1 reads DFQATT; CDR2 reads SNEGSKA (reference sequence). The CDR3 DNA sequence: TGCAGTGCTCTGGACACAGGGGGGACTGAAGCTTTCTTT. It codes for CSALDTGGTEAFF.

The gene calls are TRBV6-5 and TRBJ1-5, with D tentatively TRBD1 (5 bases). CDR1 and CDR2 from the germline V gene are MNHEY and SVGAGI. Trimming shortened V by 4 bases and J by 2 bases, and 9 bases separated the two germline ends. The CDR3 totals 14 residues. CDR3 protein: CASSSRGGNQPQHF. DNA of the CDR3: TGTGCCAGCAGTTCGCGGGGGGGCAATCAGCCCCAGCATTTT.

This chain links TRBV2 with TRBJ1-1, with D possibly being TRBD1 (5 bases). CDR3 size: 12 residues. Per germline, CDR1 SNHLY and CDR2 FYNNEI. Trimming stripped 8 bases from V and 6 bases from J, with 13 bases between. The CDR3 sequence: CASGWGEAEAFF. The CDR3 DNA is TGTGCCAGCGGTTGGGGGGAGGCTGAAGCTTTCTTT.

The chain combines TRBV24-1 with TRBJ2-2; 7 positions agree with TRBD1. This CDR3 is 15 amino acids long. V was clipped by 3 bases and J by 4 bases; unmatched bases: 4. CDR1 is KGHDR and CDR2 is SFDVKD in the germline V gene. CDR3 residues: CATSDVAGGTGELFF. DNA of the CDR3: TGTGCCACCAGTGATGTAGCAGGGGGCACCGGGGAGCTGTTTTTT.

The chain uses TRBV27 and TRBJ1-1; D gene uncertain. From germline, CDR1 is MNHEY and CDR2 SMNVEV (reference sequence). The CDR3 extends over 16 amino acids. V gave up 5 bases and J gave up 1 base, with 17 bases separating them. The DNA for the CDR3 is TGTGCCAGCAGTGTAGTGAGGGCTCGACCGAACACTGAAGCTTTCTTT. It codes for CASSVVRARPNTEAFF.

The chain has TRBV27 and TRBJ2-5; 7 bases line up with TRBD2. V lost 5 bases to trimming and J lost 5 bases; unmatched junction nucleotides: 14. Germline CDR1 reads MNHEY; CDR2 reads SMNVEV (reference sequence). This CDR3 is built from 16 residues. Here the CDR3 reads CASSPLIGTTDETQYF. CDR3 sequence (DNA): TGTGCCAGCAGTCCCCTCATCGGGACTACGGACGAGACCCAGTACTTC.

V is TRBV24-1 and J is TRBJ2-7; TRBD1 aligns across 8 bases. Unmatched junction bases numbered 2, after V lost 4 bases and J lost 1 base. CDR1 is KGHDR, CDR2 SFDVKD, per germline. The CDR3 spans 14 residues. CDR3 residues: CATSEGQASYEQYF. CDR3 DNA sequence: TGTGCCACCAGTGAGGGACAGGCGTCCTACGAGCAGTACTTC.

V and J are TRBV20-1 and TRBJ1-1; no firm D call. The V gene's germline CDR1 is DFQATT and CDR2 SNEGSKA (reference sequence). V lost 5 bases and J lost 1, with 17 bases in between. This CDR3 is built from 15 residues. For the CDR3, the DNA is TGCAGTGCTCGGGAATCCGCTCTCGCGAACACTGAAGCTTTCTTT. The encoded protein is CSARESALANTEAFF.

The chain carries TRBV6-1 and TRBJ1-6, with 7 bases aligning to TRBD1. CDR1 and CDR2 from the germline V gene are MNHNS and SASEGT. V trimming: 5 bases; J trimming: 6 bases; junction bases outside the gene matches: 13. This CDR3 contains 17 residues. This chain's CDR3 is CASSRDSTKAANSPLHF. DNA for the CDR3: TGTGCCAGCAGTCGGGACAGTACTAAAGCCGCTAATTCACCCCTCCACTTT.

The chain combines TRBV6-1 with TRBJ1-5; TRBD1 might be the D (6 bases). Per the germline V gene, CDR1 is MNHNS and CDR2 is SASEGT. V dropped 6 bases and J dropped 0 bases, with 15 bases sitting between them. CDR3 length equals 16 residues. In DNA form, the CDR3 reads TGTGCCAGCAGACGATTAGGACAGAATAGCAATCAGCCCCAGCATTTT. This sequence encodes CASRRLGQNSNQPQHF.

The chain combines TRBV28 with TRBJ2-7, with D tentatively TRBD1 (6 bases). This CDR3 region has 14 residues. V lost 7 bases to trimming and J lost 2 bases, with 15 bases between them. Germline CDR1 and CDR2: MDHEN and SYDVKM. DNA for the CDR3: TGTGCCAGCAACCTAGAGGGGGATACCTACGAGCAGTACTTC. Residues: CASNLEGDTYEQYF.

This clonotype was seen only a few times. This chain joins TRBV20-1 and TRBJ2-5; 8 bases agree with TRBD1. There are 14 residues in the CDR3. Germline CDR1 is DFQATT and CDR2 is SNEGSKA (reference sequence). With V trimmed by 3 bases and J by 9 bases, 12 bases remained unmatched. For the CDR3, the DNA is TGCAGTGCTAGTGACAGGGGCCGATCCAGGGCCCAGTACTTC. This gives the protein CSASDRGRSRAQYF.

V gene TRBV5-6 combines with J gene TRBJ2-7; D perhaps matches TRBD2 (6 bases). Looked up from germline, CDR1 is SGHDT and CDR2 is YYEEEE. Trimming removed 0 bases at V and 1 base at J, with 8 bases between. This CDR3 spans 14 amino acids. CDR3 loop: CASSLELASYEQYF. The CDR3 DNA follows: TGTGCCAGCAGCTTGGAACTAGCTTCCTACGAGCAGTACTTC.